Listed below are T cell receptor beta chains from one sample, sequenced in a study of cytomegalovirus exposure and HLA in healthy donors. Clones were sequenced by immunoSEQ multiplex PCR, and TCRdb holds only the in-frame ones, with some missing. The sample holds around 230,000 clones, around 80% seen once. The sample was PBMCs. The receptor set was obtained from a man in his forties in good health and CMV-seropositive. CDR3s include the opening cysteine and the closing phenylalanine or tryptophan. The D gene is left open where the match is weak. Clone size is stated in some rows and not others, as once, few, many or a class when expanded.

CDR3nt: TGTGCCAGCAGCCAAGACCCCGGGACAGGAAACACCATATATTTT
CDR3aa: CASSQDPGTGNTIYF
j_gene: TRBJ1-3
v_gene: TRBV14
d_gene: NA
abundance: NA

CDR3nt: TGTGCCAGCAGCCGCGATCGTCACGCCAGCGGGACAAGCACAGATACGCAGTATTTT
CDR3aa: CASSRDRHASGTSTDTQYF
j_gene: TRBJ2-3
v_gene: TRBV4-2
d_gene: NA
abundance: NA

CDR3nt: TGTGCCAGCATCGACACCAAAAACATTCAGTACTTC
CDR3aa: CASIDTKNIQYF
j_gene: TRBJ2-4
v_gene: TRBV19
d_gene: NA
abundance: NA

CDR3nt: TGTGCCAGCAGTTTATCATCTGGACAGGGGAGGACAGATACGCAGTATTTT
CDR3aa: CASSLSSGQGRTDTQYF
j_gene: TRBJ2-3
v_gene: TRBV27
d_gene: TRBD1
abundance: NA

CDR3nt: TGTGCCAGCAGGACGGGACATACTAACTATGGCTACACCTTC
CDR3aa: CASRTGHTNYGYTF
j_gene: TRBJ1-2
v_gene: TRBV2
d_gene: NA
abundance: NA

CDR3nt: TGTGCCAGCAGCACAATGGGACTAGCGGGCCAAGAGACCCAGTACTTC
CDR3aa: CASSTMGLAGQETQYF
j_gene: TRBJ2-5
v_gene: TRBV11-3
d_gene: TRBD2
abundance: NA

CDR3nt: TGTGCCAGTATAGACGGGGGTAGCGAGACCCAGTACTTC
CDR3aa: CASIDGGSETQYF
j_gene: TRBJ2-5
v_gene: TRBV19
d_gene: NA
abundance: NA

CDR3nt: TGTGCCAGCAGCCTGACAGGGGAAGTAGAGGGCTACACCTTC
CDR3aa: CASSLTGEVEGYTF
j_gene: TRBJ1-2
v_gene: TRBV6-1
d_gene: TRBD1
abundance: NA

CDR3nt: TGCGCCAGCAGCCAGGTCGGACAGGGAGGTTGGACTGAAGCTTTCTTT
CDR3aa: CASSQVGQGGWTEAFF
j_gene: TRBJ1-1
v_gene: TRBV4-1
d_gene: TRBD1
abundance: NA

CDR3nt: TGTGCCAGCAGTCCGGACAGCTCCAACACTGAAGCTTTCTTT
CDR3aa: CASSPDSSNTEAFF
j_gene: TRBJ1-1
v_gene: TRBV27
d_gene: NA
abundance: NA

CDR3nt: TGCGCCAGCAGCGGGGGGGGGCAAACCTACGAGCAGTACTTC
CDR3aa: CASSGGGQTYEQYF
j_gene: TRBJ2-7
v_gene: TRBV4-1
d_gene: NA
abundance: NA

CDR3nt: TGCGCCAGCAGCTTAGGACTGACAGGGGGCACTCAGCCCCAGCATTTT
CDR3aa: CASSLGLTGGTQPQHF
j_gene: TRBJ1-5
v_gene: TRBV5-1
d_gene: TRBD1
abundance: few

CDR3nt: TGTGCCAGCAGCTTACCACTAGCGGGAGGGCATGAGCAGTTCTTC
CDR3aa: CASSLPLAGGHEQFF
j_gene: TRBJ2-1
v_gene: TRBV7-9
d_gene: TRBD2
abundance: NA

CDR3nt: TGCGCCAGCAGCTTGGGGCTTTCGACAGGGTGGGTTGGAAACACCATATATTTT
CDR3aa: CASSLGLSTGWVGNTIYF
j_gene: TRBJ1-3
v_gene: TRBV5-1
d_gene: TRBD1
abundance: few

CDR3nt: TGCGCCAGCAGAGAGGGACAGGGGCAGCCCCAGCATTTT
CDR3aa: CASREGQGQPQHF
j_gene: TRBJ1-5
v_gene: TRBV10-2
d_gene: TRBD1
abundance: NA

CDR3nt: TGTGCCAGCAGTGAAGAGGGGGCTCGAGGAGAGACCCAGTACTTC
CDR3aa: CASSEEGARGETQYF
j_gene: TRBJ2-5
v_gene: TRBV2
d_gene: TRBD1
abundance: NA

CDR3nt: TGTGCCAGTGGGACTAGCGGGATCCTACGTGGTGAGCAGTTCTTC
CDR3aa: CASGTSGILRGEQFF
j_gene: TRBJ2-1
v_gene: TRBV7-6
d_gene: TRBD2
abundance: once

CDR3nt: TGTGCCAGCAGTGAATGGGGACTAGCGGGAAATGAGCAGTTCTTC
CDR3aa: CASSEWGLAGNEQFF
j_gene: TRBJ2-1
v_gene: TRBV2
d_gene: TRBD2
abundance: few

CDR3nt: TGTGCCAGCAGCGTAGGTGCGGTTTACAATGAGCAGTTCTTC
CDR3aa: CASSVGAVYNEQFF
j_gene: TRBJ2-1
v_gene: TRBV9
d_gene: NA
abundance: NA

CDR3nt: TGTGCCAGCAGCTTAGATCAGGGACAGACAACTAATGAAAAACTGTTTTTT
CDR3aa: CASSLDQGQTTNEKLFF
j_gene: TRBJ1-4
v_gene: TRBV7-6
d_gene: TRBD1
abundance: medium-sized

CDR3nt: TGTGCCAGTAGTATAGCTTCGAACACTGAAGCTTTCTTT
CDR3aa: CASSIASNTEAFF
j_gene: TRBJ1-1
v_gene: TRBV19
d_gene: NA
abundance: NA

CDR3nt: TGTGCCTGGAGTGTCTATCCCGCGGGGCCAAGCACAGATACGCAGTATTTT
CDR3aa: CAWSVYPAGPSTDTQYF
j_gene: TRBJ2-3
v_gene: TRBV30
d_gene: NA
abundance: NA

CDR3nt: TGTGCCAGCAGCCCGAGGACTACCTACGAGCAGTACTTC
CDR3aa: CASSPRTTYEQYF
j_gene: TRBJ2-7
v_gene: TRBV7-9
d_gene: NA
abundance: NA

CDR3nt: TGTGCCAGAAGCTTAGGGGCGGGAGTACATACGCAGTATTTT
CDR3aa: CARSLGAGVHTQYF
j_gene: TRBJ2-3
v_gene: TRBV7-5
d_gene: NA
abundance: NA

CDR3nt: TGCGCCAGCAGCTTGGGACTAGCAGCCAATGAGCAGTTCTTC
CDR3aa: CASSLGLAANEQFF
j_gene: TRBJ2-1
v_gene: TRBV5-1
d_gene: TRBD2
abundance: NA

CDR3nt: TGTGCCAGCAGGCCGACACTAGCGGGAGATCAGGTGCAGTTCTTC
CDR3aa: CASRPTLAGDQVQFF
j_gene: TRBJ2-1
v_gene: TRBV27
d_gene: TRBD2
abundance: NA

CDR3nt: TGTGCCAGCAGCGTAGGATGGCGGGAGCTGGATGAGCAGTTCTTC
CDR3aa: CASSVGWRELDEQFF
j_gene: TRBJ2-1
v_gene: TRBV9
d_gene: TRBD2
abundance: NA